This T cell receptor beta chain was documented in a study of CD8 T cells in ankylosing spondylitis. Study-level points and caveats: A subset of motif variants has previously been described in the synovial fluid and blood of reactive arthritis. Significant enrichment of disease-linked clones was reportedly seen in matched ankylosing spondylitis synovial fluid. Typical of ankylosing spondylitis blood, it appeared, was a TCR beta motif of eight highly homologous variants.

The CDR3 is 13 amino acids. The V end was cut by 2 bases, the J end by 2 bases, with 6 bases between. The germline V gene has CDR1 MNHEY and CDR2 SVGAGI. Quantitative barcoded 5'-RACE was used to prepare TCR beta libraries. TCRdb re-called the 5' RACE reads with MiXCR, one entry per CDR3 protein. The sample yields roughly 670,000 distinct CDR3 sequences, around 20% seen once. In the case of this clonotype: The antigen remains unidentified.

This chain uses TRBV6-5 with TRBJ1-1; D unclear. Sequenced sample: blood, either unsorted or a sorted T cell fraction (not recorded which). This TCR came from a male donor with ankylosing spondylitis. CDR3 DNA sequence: TGTGCCAGCAGTTACGACGACAACACTGAAGCTTTCTTT. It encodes CASSYDDNTEAFF.